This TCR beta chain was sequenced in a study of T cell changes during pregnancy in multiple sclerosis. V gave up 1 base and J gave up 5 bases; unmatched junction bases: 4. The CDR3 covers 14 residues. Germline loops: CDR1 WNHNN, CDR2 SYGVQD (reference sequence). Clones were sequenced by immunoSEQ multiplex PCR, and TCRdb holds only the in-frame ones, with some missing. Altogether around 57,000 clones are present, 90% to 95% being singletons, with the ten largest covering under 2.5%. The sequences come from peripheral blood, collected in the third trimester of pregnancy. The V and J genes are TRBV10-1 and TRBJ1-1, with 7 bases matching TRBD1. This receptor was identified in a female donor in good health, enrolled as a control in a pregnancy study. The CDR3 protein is CASSEYRQGTEAFF. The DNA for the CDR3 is TGCGCCAGCAGTGAGTACCGACAGGGTACTGAAGCTTTCTTT.